The 9 T cell receptor beta chains presented below share a single source sample, sequenced in a study of lymphopenia after photon versus proton radiotherapy. TCRdb's copy holds only in-frame clones and misses some; the assay was immunoSEQ multiplex PCR. This sample has about 26,000 clones, with 75% to 90% found just once. The material sequenced was peripheral blood, taken from a patient treated with photon-based radiotherapy. The origin of the receptors is a man younger than 45 with gastric cancer.

The CDR3 coding sequence is TGTGCTAGTGGTTTACTGGCGGGAGCCTACAATGAGCAGTTCTTC. This codes for CASGLLAGAYNEQFF. This rearrangement joins TRBV12-5 to TRBJ2-1; 7 bases are a match to TRBD2. The CDR3 is 15 residues long. Losses at the gene ends were 3 bases for V and 2 bases for J; bases not matched to a gene: 4. Germline V gene sequence: CDR1 LGHNT, CDR2 FRNRAP.

The chain has TRBV7-2 and TRBJ2-1; 7 nucleotides agree with TRBD1. Trimming at V came to 1 base and at J to 9 bases, leaving 9 bases not matched to a gene. Germline V CDR1 and CDR2: SGHTA, FQGNSA. This CDR3 has 15 residues. The CDR3, as DNA: TGTGCCAGCAGCTTAGTTGGGACAGTTGAAGGTGAGCAGTTCTTC. Amino acid sequence: CASSLVGTVEGEQFF.

This clone was seen once. The rearrangement uses TRBV5-1 and TRBJ2-1; D gene uncertain. The CDR3 has 13 amino acids. Germline CDR1 reads SGHRS; CDR2 reads YFSETQ. V lost 0 bases, J lost 9 bases, and 10 bases lay in between. CDR3 DNA sequence: TGCGCCAGCAGCTTGGGGCCCGTGGGTGAGCAGTTCTTC. Encoded protein: CASSLGPVGEQFF.

This rearrangement joins TRBV27 to TRBJ2-1, with D possibly matching TRBD2 (5 bases). CDR3 length equals 14 residues. From germline, CDR1 is MNHEY and CDR2 SMNVEV (reference sequence). Trimming removed 7 bases at V and 3 bases at J, with 13 bases between. Here the CDR3 reads CASKRVANYNEQFF. The CDR3 DNA reads TGTGCCAGCAAACGGGTAGCGAACTACAATGAGCAGTTCTTC.

This clone has only a few counts. The genes are TRBV9 and TRBJ2-1; the match to TRBD2 covers 8 bases. This CDR3 is built from 16 residues. Germline V lookup: CDR1 SGDLS, CDR2 YYNGEE. Unmatched junction bases numbered 12, after V lost 3 bases and J lost 7 bases. The CDR3 reads CASSASSGRLVNEQFF. In DNA, the CDR3 is TGTGCCAGCAGCGCCTCTAGCGGGCGTTTGGTTAATGAGCAGTTCTTC. The full variable domain, its missing parts supplied by reference TRBV9 and TRBJ2-1, is DSGVTQTPKHLITATGQRVTLRCSPRSGDLSVYWYQQSLDQGLQFLIQYYNGEERAKGNILERFSAQQFPDLHSELNLSSLELGDSALYFCASSASSGRLVNEQFFGPGTRLTVL.

The chain links TRBV28 to TRBJ1-4; TRBD1 aligns across 7 bases. The CDR3 runs to 14 residues. Germline V gene sequence: CDR1 MDHEN, CDR2 SYDVKM. The V gene end was trimmed by 5 bases and the J gene end by 5 bases; junction bases not matched to a gene: 5. The CDR3 sequence: CASSKAGGNEKLFF. As DNA, the CDR3 is TGTGCCAGCAGTAAGGCAGGGGGAAATGAAAAACTGTTTTTT.

This chain uses TRBV5-1 with TRBJ2-7, with 11 bases matching TRBD2. The CDR3 spans 16 residues. Trimming took 4 bases from V and 4 from J; bases not matched to a gene: 10. Germline lookup yields CDR1 SGHRS and CDR2 YFSETQ. CDR3 sequence: CASSTPTSGATYEQYF. CDR3 nucleotide sequence: TGCGCCAGCAGCACCCCGACTAGCGGGGCCACATACGAGCAGTACTTC.

J is TRBJ2-7 and V is TRBV11-2, with D possibly matching TRBD2 (5 bases). Germline V lookup: CDR1 SGHAT, CDR2 FQNNGV. Trimming left V 0 bases short and J 7 bases short, with 7 bases between. The CDR3 runs to 12 residues. The CDR3: CASSLDRREQYF. As DNA, the CDR3 is TGTGCCAGCAGCTTAGATAGGAGGGAGCAGTACTTC.

V gene TRBV7-6 combines with J gene TRBJ2-1, with 10 bases lining up with TRBD2. This CDR3 spans 17 amino acids. Germline V gene lookup returns CDR1 SGHVS and CDR2 FNYEAQ. V dropped 2 bases and J dropped 3; count of bases not matched to a gene: 7. The CDR3 loop is CASSLYAGTSVYNEQFF. In DNA form, the CDR3 reads TGTGCCAGCAGCTTATACGCCGGGACTAGCGTCTACAATGAGCAGTTCTTC.